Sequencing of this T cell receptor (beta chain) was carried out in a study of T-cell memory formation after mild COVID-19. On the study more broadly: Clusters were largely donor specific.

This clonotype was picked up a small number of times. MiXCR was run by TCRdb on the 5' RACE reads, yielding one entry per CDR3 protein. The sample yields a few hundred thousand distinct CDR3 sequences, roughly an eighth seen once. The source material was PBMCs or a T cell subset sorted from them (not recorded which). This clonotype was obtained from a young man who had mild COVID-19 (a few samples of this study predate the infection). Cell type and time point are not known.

CDR3 bases: TGCGCCAGCACATCCTTTGGGCTTGGGGCCAACGTCCTGACTTTC. Amino acids: CASTSFGLGANVLTF. This chain joins TRBV4-1 and TRBJ2-6; D is undetermined. V was shortened by 7 bases and J by 3 bases, with 13 bases between the two germline ends. In germline, CDR1 is MGHRA, CDR2 YSYEKL. The CDR3 sequence is 15 residues long.